This T cell receptor beta chain was captured in a study of T cells in Graves' hyperthyroidism and ophthalmopathy. The CDR3 runs to 16 residues. Germline V CDR1 and CDR2: DFQATT, SNEGSKA (reference sequence). The V segment lost 0 bases and the J segment 5 bases; nucleotides outside the gene matches: 6. This clonotype was recorded a few times. The investigators amplified TCR beta CDR3 regions from RNA transcripts. The TCR CDR3 was amplified in a first-round RT-PCR using the HTBI primer set. TCRdb reprocessed the multiplex PCR reads with MiXCR, giving one entry per CDR3 protein. The data show 250,000 to 350,000 distinct CDR3 sequences, about 17% seen once.

This sequence was found in a woman aged 60-70 years with Graves' ophthalmopathy. Sequences were obtained from blood. The chain employs TRBV20-1 and TRBJ2-2, with TRBD2 matching over 10 bases. The CDR3 spells CSARDPSGRKTGELFF. DNA for the CDR3: TGCAGTGCTAGAGATCCTAGCGGGAGAAAAACCGGGGAGCTGTTTTTT.